These 27 T cell receptor beta chains were sequenced from one sample in a study of HIV-infected children after antiretroviral therapy interruption. Noted treatment: PENTA 11 planned treatment interruption arm or continuous ART arm. RNA-based 3' RACE libraries used unique molecular identifiers. TCRdb analysed the 3' RACE reads with MiXCR anew, one entry per CDR3 protein. Seen here are 45,000 to 50,000 distinct CDR3 sequences, 4.3% observed once, and the top ten hold 0.7%. Specimen: CD45RA+ CD4+ T cells from PBMCs, pooled from several time points, collected from a donor given antiretroviral therapy, either interrupted or continuous. Subset meaning: naive CD4+ CD45RA+ CD45RO- T cells. These receptors were collected from a pool of human donors with HIV.

This clonotype has a count of ten or more. The J gene is TRBJ2-7, the V gene TRBV3-1; no definite D call. The germline V gene encodes CDR1 LGHDT and CDR2 YNNKEL (reference sequence). Trimming took off 3 bases at V and 6 bases at J, with 9 bases between the two ends. This CDR3 comprises 12 residues. The CDR3 region has the DNA TGTGCCAGCAGCCAGGGCCGATTCGAGCAGTACTTC. It specifies CASSQGRFEQYF.

There are many counts of this clonotype. The V call is TRBV12-5, the J call TRBJ1-2; unclear D gene. This CDR3 contains 11 residues. Germline CDR1 reads LGHNT; CDR2 reads FRNRAP. The V end lost 6 bases, the J end lost 1 base, and 3 bases lay between the germline ends. The CDR3 nucleotides read TGTGCTAGTGGGCTTAACTATGGCTACACCTTC. Translated: CASGLNYGYTF.

This clonotype showed up many times. This chain connects TRBV2 to TRBJ1-2, with 9 bases aligning to TRBD1. With 7 bases clipped from V and 5 bases from J, the junction kept 11 bases outside the gene matches. Germline V gene data show CDR1 as SNHLY and CDR2 as FYNNEI. The CDR3 consists of 15 residues. Here the CDR3 reads CASTPLGQGQYGYTF. Written as DNA, the CDR3 is TGTGCCAGCACCCCCCTGGGACAGGGCCAGTATGGCTACACCTTC.

There are many counts of this clonotype. The gene calls are TRBV28 and TRBJ1-5; D possibly corresponds to TRBD1 (6 bases). Germline CDR1 reads MDHEN; CDR2 reads SYDVKM. CDR3 size: 14 residues. V lost 6 bases, J lost 7 bases, and 16 bases lay in between. Here the CDR3 reads CASRVPGDIQPQHF. The DNA for the CDR3 is TGTGCCAGCAGGGTACCAGGGGATATCCAGCCCCAGCATTTT.

This clonotype showed up many times. V is TRBV20-1 and J is TRBJ1-1, with D possibly TRBD1 on 6 matching bases. The germline V gene encodes CDR1 DFQATT and CDR2 SNEGSKA (reference sequence). The CDR3 has 12 amino acids. V was pared by 5 bases and J by 5 bases, with 12 bases between. The CDR3 sequence is CSAVQGDTEAFF. In nucleotides, the CDR3 is TGCAGTGCTGTACAGGGAGATACTGAAGCTTTCTTT.

Only a few counts were recorded for this clonotype. The V gene is TRBV5-1, the J gene TRBJ2-3; the match to TRBD2 covers 11 bases. V lost 4 bases and J lost 0; bases outside the gene matches: 1. From germline, CDR1 is SGHRS and CDR2 YFSETQ. This CDR3 is built from 15 residues. The CDR3: CASSRLAGSTDTQYF. Written as DNA, the CDR3 is TGCGCCAGCAGCCGACTAGCGGGGAGCACAGATACGCAGTATTTT.

This clonotype was counted ten times or more. V gene TRBV6-6 combines with J gene TRBJ2-7; tentatively, D is TRBD1 (6 bases). The CDR3 is made up of 13 amino acids. V was shortened by 4 bases and J by 5 bases, with 12 bases between the two germline ends. Germline V gene sequence: CDR1 MNHNY, CDR2 SVGAGI (reference sequence). Here the CDR3 reads CASSWTAPDEQYF. The DNA for the CDR3 is TGTGCCAGCAGTTGGACAGCTCCCGACGAGCAGTACTTC.

The sample holds many counts of this clonotype. The chain carries TRBV30 and TRBJ2-4; a weak D match, TRBD2 (6 bases). CDR3 length: 11 amino acids. Germline CDR1 GTSNPN, CDR2 SVGIG (reference sequence). The V and J ends lost 4 bases and 15 bases respectively, with 16 bases between them. In nucleotides, the CDR3 is TGTGCCTGGATGGGACTCCGTTATCTGTACTTC. Amino acids: CAWMGLRYLYF.

This clonotype was seen repeatedly, ten times or more. This chain joins TRBV2 and TRBJ2-5; 8 bases are shared with TRBD1. The CDR3 length is 15 residues. V trimming: 6 bases; J trimming: 4 bases; junction bases outside the gene matches: 10. Germline CDR1 is SNHLY and CDR2 is FYNNEI. CDR3 bases: TGTGCCAGCAGCTTTGGACAGGGAGTCGCAGAGACCCAGTACTTC. This sequence encodes CASSFGQGVAETQYF.

This clonotype was detected many times. The rearrangement joins TRBV7-2 to TRBJ2-1; D tentatively fits TRBD1 or TRBD2 (6 bases each). The V and J ends lost 0 bases and 8 bases respectively, with 11 bases between them. Germline V CDR1 and CDR2: SGHTA, FQGNSA. CDR3 length: 14 residues. The CDR3 region has the DNA TGTGCCAGCAGCTTAGCAGGGGGGTACGATGAGCAGTTCTTC. Its protein product is CASSLAGGYDEQFF.

This clonotype was seen repeatedly, ten times or more. This chain connects TRBV28 to TRBJ1-6, with D perhaps matching TRBD1 (6 bases). Germline-derived CDR1 and CDR2 are MDHEN and SYDVKM. There are 15 residues in the CDR3. Deletions cut 4 bases from V and 5 bases from J, with 12 bases between. As DNA, the CDR3 is TGTGCCAGCAGTTCCTCCAGGGGCAATAATTCACCCCTCCACTTT. Encoded protein: CASSSSRGNNSPLHF. Together with reference TRBV28 and TRBJ1-6, the CDR3 gives the full variable domain: DVKVTQSSRYLVKRTGEKVFLECVQDMDHENMFWYRQDPGLGLRLIYFSYDVKMKEKGDIPEGYSVSREKKERFSLILESASTNQTSMYLCASSSSRGNNSPLHFGNGTRLTVT.

This clonotype was observed many times. The CDR3 sequence is CASSPIHQGAMSEQYF. CDR3 nucleotides: TGTGCCAGCAGCCCAATCCATCAGGGGGCTATGAGCGAGCAGTACTTC. This rearrangement joins TRBV7-6 to TRBJ2-7; 8 bases are a match to TRBD1. The CDR3 is 16 residues long. Germline lookup yields CDR1 SGHVS and CDR2 FNYEAQ. V lost 5 bases and J lost 6; bases outside the gene matches: 15.

There are many counts of this clonotype. This chain joins TRBV20-1 and TRBJ2-3, with TRBD1 matching 8 bases. With 3 bases clipped from V and 12 bases from J, the junction kept 11 bases outside the gene matches. Germline CDR1 DFQATT, CDR2 SNEGSKA (reference sequence). The CDR3 is 13 amino acids. CDR3 bases: TGCAGTGCTAGCCCTTCCGGGACAGGCCTCCAGTATTTT. Protein: CSASPSGTGLQYF.

This clonotype was detected once. V and J are TRBV29-1 and TRBJ2-5; D possibly corresponds to TRBD1 (6 bases). The CDR3 totals 15 residues. Trimming left V 4 bases short and J 1 base short, with 16 bases between. Germline V gives CDR1 SQVTM, CDR2 ANQGSEA. As DNA, the CDR3 is TGCAGCGTTGTTTACGGGGACAAGACCCAAGAGACCCAGTACTTC. This sequence encodes CSVVYGDKTQETQYF.

This clonotype was picked up many times. The gene calls are TRBV12-3 or TRBV12-4 and TRBJ2-2; the match to TRBD2 covers 10 bases. The CDR3 has 16 residues. V was clipped by 1 base and J by 5 bases; unmatched bases: 4. In DNA, the CDR3 is TGTGCCAGCAGTTTAGATAGCGGGGGGATGACCGGGGAGCTGTTTTTT. Amino acid sequence: CASSLDSGGMTGELFF.

This clonotype was observed at least ten times. This chain connects TRBV2 to TRBJ2-1; TRBD1 matches 7 bases. The CDR3 is 16 residues long. The germline CDR1 and CDR2 sequences are SNHLY and FYNNEI. The V and J ends lost 7 bases and 0 bases, in that order; junction bases with no gene match: 9. CDR3 nucleotide sequence: TGTGCCAGCAACAGACAGGGCTCGAGCTCCTACAATGAGCAGTTCTTC. Amino acids: CASNRQGSSSYNEQFF.

This clonotype was counted many times. The chain couples TRBV10-1 to TRBJ1-5; 8 bases align to TRBD1. CDR1 is WNHNN and CDR2 is SYGVQD in the germline V gene (reference sequence). This CDR3 has 15 residues. With V trimmed by 3 bases and J by 0 bases, 1 base remained unmatched. The CDR3 DNA follows: TGCGCCAGCAGTGATGGACAGGGTAGCAATCAGCCCCAGCATTTT. It is translated as CASSDGQGSNQPQHF.

Regarding this clonotype: The junction does not match germline at one end; this may be a read error. V is TRBV10-3 and J is TRBJ2-3; D is unclear. The CDR3 length is 12 residues. Germline assignment: CDR1 ENHRY and CDR2 SYGVKD. The CDR3, as DNA: TGTGCTATCAGTGAGTCAAGAGATACGCAGTATTTT. This sequence encodes CAISESRDTQYF.

This clonotype was found many times. The chain uses TRBV20-1 and TRBJ2-7; 7 bases line up with TRBD1. CDR1 and CDR2 (germline): DFQATT, SNEGSKA (reference sequence). The CDR3 length is 12 residues. With 2 bases clipped from V and 3 bases from J, the junction kept 1 base outside the gene matches. The CDR3 region has the DNA TGCAGTGCTAGAAGACAGGGCTACGAGCAGTACTTC. Translation: CSARRQGYEQYF.

The sample holds a few counts of this clonotype. The chain employs TRBV5-1 and TRBJ2-1; 13 positions match TRBD2. The length of the CDR3 is 15 residues. V lost 0 bases and J lost 6; bases outside the gene matches: 0. The germline V gene encodes CDR1 SGHRS and CDR2 YFSETQ. The CDR3 DNA reads TGCGCCAGCAGCTTGGGGACTAGCGGGAGCAATGAGCAGTTCTTC. It encodes CASSLGTSGSNEQFF. Complete variable domain (other parts from reference TRBV5-1 and TRBJ2-1): KAGVTQTPRYLIKTRGQQVTLSCSPISGHRSVSWYQQTPGQGLQFLFEYFSETQRNKGNFPGRFSGRQFSNSRSEMNVSTLELGDSALYLCASSLGTSGSNEQFFGPGTRLTVL.

In this sample, this clonotype turned up a few times. V gene TRBV15 combines with J gene TRBJ1-2; D not resolved. Germline V CDR1 and CDR2: LNHNV, YYDKDF (reference sequence). Trimming removed 2 bases from V and 3 bases from J, with 13 bases in between. CDR3 size: 15 residues. The CDR3 loop is CATSRKRQWDYGYTF. The CDR3 nucleotides are TGTGCCACCAGCAGAAAACGACAATGGGACTATGGCTACACCTTC. Full variable domain (missing parts from reference TRBV15 and TRBJ1-2): DAMVIQNPRYQVTQFGKPVTLSCSQTLNHNVMYWYQQKSSQAPKLLFHYYDKDFNNEADTPDNFQSRRPNTSFCFLDIRSPGLGDTAMYLCATSRKRQWDYGYTFGSGTRLTVV.

This clonotype was counted between two and nine times. The gene calls are TRBV10-3 and TRBJ1-2, with 8 bases that match TRBD1. The CDR3 consists of 14 residues. Losses at the gene ends were 3 bases for V and 3 bases for J; bases not matched to a gene: 3. The germline CDR1 and CDR2 sequences are ENHRY and SYGVKD. The CDR3, as DNA: TGTGCCATCAGTGAATCAGGGGGCGACTATGGCTACACCTTC. Encoded protein: CAISESGGDYGYTF.

This clonotype was seen many times. V and J are TRBV20-1 and TRBJ2-3; either TRBD1 or TRBD2 may supply D (6 bases each). The CDR3 contains 14 residues. V lost 3 bases, J lost 0 bases, and 10 bases lay in between. Germline V lookup: CDR1 DFQATT, CDR2 SNEGSKA (reference sequence). The CDR3 region has the DNA TGCAGTGCTAGGAAGGGGGGCAGCACAGATACGCAGTATTTT. It specifies CSARKGGSTDTQYF.

The rearrangement uses TRBV11-2 and TRBJ1-1; D unclear. This CDR3 spans 15 amino acids. V lost 0 bases, J lost 1 base, and 9 bases lay in between. Germline-derived CDR1 and CDR2 are SGHAT and FQNNGV. DNA for the CDR3: TGTGCCAGCAGCTTAGAGGGCAGTCCGAACACTGAAGCTTTCTTT. This translates into CASSLEGSPNTEAFF.

This clonotype was seen many times. The chain joins TRBV12-3 or TRBV12-4 to TRBJ1-5, with D hard to call. The V end lost 3 bases, the J end lost 2 bases, and 11 bases lay between the germline ends. The CDR3 totals 15 residues. For the CDR3, the DNA is TGTGCCAGCAGTTTGGGCAGTAGGCGCAATCAGCCCCAGCATTTT. Translation gives CASSLGSRRNQPQHF.

CDR3 bases: TGTGCCAGCAGCTCCCCCGGCTACACCTTC. It encodes CASSSPGYTF. The chain carries TRBV28 and TRBJ1-2; unclear D gene. The germline gives CDR1 MDHEN, CDR2 SYDVKM. The CDR3 has 10 residues. The V end was cut by 6 bases, the J end by 8 bases, with 7 bases between.

The sample holds a few counts of this clonotype. This chain joins TRBV20-1 and TRBJ2-7; unclear D gene. V lost 2 bases, J lost 6 bases, and 5 bases lay in between. The CDR3 is 10 residues long. Germline-derived CDR1 and CDR2 are DFQATT and SNEGSKA (reference sequence). The CDR3 loop reads CSARLPEQYF. Written as DNA, the CDR3 is TGCAGTGCTAGATTGCCCGAGCAGTACTTC.